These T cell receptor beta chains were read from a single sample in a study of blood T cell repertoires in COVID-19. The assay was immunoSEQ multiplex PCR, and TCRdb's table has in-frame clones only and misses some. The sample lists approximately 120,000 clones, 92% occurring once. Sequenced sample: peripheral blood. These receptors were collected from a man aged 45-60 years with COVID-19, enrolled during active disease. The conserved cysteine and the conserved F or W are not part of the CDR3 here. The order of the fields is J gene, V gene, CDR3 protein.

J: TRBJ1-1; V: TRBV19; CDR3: ASSRGGLNTEAF
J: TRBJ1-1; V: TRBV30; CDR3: ACQTGTEAF
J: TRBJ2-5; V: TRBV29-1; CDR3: SVVPGTLQTQY
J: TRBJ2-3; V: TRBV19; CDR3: ASSTQRERDTQY
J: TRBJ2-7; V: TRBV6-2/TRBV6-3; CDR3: ASSYSDTYEQY
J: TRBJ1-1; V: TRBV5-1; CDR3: ASSTRGLDTEAF
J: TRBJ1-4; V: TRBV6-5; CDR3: ASTGGIGEKLF
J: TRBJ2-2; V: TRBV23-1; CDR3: ASSQGTENTGELF
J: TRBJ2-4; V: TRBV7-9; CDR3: ASSSQTSGGAKNIQY
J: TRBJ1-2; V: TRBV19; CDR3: ASSIGTRHLYGYT
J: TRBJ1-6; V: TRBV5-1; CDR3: ASSLGQGDSPLH
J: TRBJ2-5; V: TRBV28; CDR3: ASSPFGQQETQY
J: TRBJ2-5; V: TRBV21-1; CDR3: ASRKRTTFQETQY
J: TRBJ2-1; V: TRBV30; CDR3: AWRSNTPRGSTYNEQF
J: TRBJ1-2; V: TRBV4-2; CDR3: ASSQALDPIPYGYT
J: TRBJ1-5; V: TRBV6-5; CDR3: ASRGEASSNQPQH
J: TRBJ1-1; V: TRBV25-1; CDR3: ASMGAMNTEAF
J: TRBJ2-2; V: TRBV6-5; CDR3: ASPNLEVGELF
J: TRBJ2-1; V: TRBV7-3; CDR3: ASSSQGNEQF
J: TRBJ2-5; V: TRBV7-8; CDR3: ASSVGGLAGGQETQY
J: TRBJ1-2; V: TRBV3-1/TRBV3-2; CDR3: ASSPTRTGANYGYT
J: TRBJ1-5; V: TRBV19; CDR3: ASSHGRSTGGFQPQH
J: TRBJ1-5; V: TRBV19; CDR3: ASSPGHTNQPQH
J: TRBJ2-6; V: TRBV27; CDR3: ASSQDRGSSGANVLT
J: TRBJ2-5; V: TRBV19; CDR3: ASKRGRGETQY
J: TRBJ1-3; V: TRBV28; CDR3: ASSLPDLRGNTIY
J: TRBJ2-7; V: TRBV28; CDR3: ASSLPLGQGDRSYEQY
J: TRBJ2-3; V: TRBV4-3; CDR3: ASSQDGPTDTQY
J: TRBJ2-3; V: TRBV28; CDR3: ASSSNRRLRTDTQY
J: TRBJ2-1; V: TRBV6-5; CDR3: ASSYSRAGGNNEQF
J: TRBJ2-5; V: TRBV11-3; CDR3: ASSSGGNQETQY
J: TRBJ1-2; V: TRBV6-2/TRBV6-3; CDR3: ASSIDSGYT
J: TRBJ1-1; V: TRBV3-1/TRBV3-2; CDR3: ASSQEGAGGYGNTEAF
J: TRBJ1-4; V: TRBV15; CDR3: ATSREQGGDEKLF
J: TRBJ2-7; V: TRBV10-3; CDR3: AINPGQSSYEQY
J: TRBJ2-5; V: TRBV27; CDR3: ASSLTTPAGQETQY
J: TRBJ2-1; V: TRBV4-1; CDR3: ASSQELGLAGVWGNNEQF